These T cell receptor beta chains were read from a single sample in a study of blood T cells in healthy people across ages. TCRdb recomputed calls from the 5' RACE reads with MiXCR, one row per CDR3 protein. The sample has 1.5 million to 2 million distinct CDR3 sequences; roughly two fifths are singletons. Material: blood. These receptors were taken from a human donor in good health. Both conserved end residues are part of each CDR3. D genes are given only for firm matches. Clone size is stated in some rows and not others, as once, few, many or a class when expanded.

d_gene: NA; abundance: NA; j_gene: TRBJ2-1; v_gene: TRBV29-1; CDR3nt: TGCAGCGTTGTTCGCGGGGGCGTATACAATGAGCAGTTCTTC; CDR3aa: CSVVRGGVYNEQFF
d_gene: NA; abundance: few; j_gene: TRBJ1-2; v_gene: TRBV20-1; CDR3nt: TGCAGTGCTAGATCTCCAGGCTACTATGGCTACACCTTC; CDR3aa: CSARSPGYYGYTF
d_gene: TRBD1; abundance: few; j_gene: TRBJ1-5; v_gene: TRBV27; CDR3nt: TGTGCCAGCAGCCCCTTGGACAGGGGCAATCAGCCCCAGCATTTT; CDR3aa: CASSPLDRGNQPQHF
d_gene: NA; abundance: once; j_gene: TRBJ2-7; v_gene: TRBV12-3/TRBV12-4; CDR3nt: TGTGCCAGCAGTTTCTGGGGGGACCAAAGCGAGCAGTACTTC; CDR3aa: CASSFWGDQSEQYF
d_gene: NA; abundance: few; j_gene: TRBJ2-1; v_gene: TRBV28; CDR3nt: TGTGCCAGCAGTTTAGGGGCACTCGACAATGAGCAGTTCTTC; CDR3aa: CASSLGALDNEQFF
d_gene: NA; abundance: NA; j_gene: TRBJ1-2; v_gene: TRBV4-3; CDR3nt: TGCGCCAGCAGCCAAGACCGTGGGGGGATTGGGTATGGCTACACCTTC; CDR3aa: CASSQDRGGIGYGYTF
d_gene: TRBD2; abundance: few; j_gene: TRBJ2-1; v_gene: TRBV6-2/TRBV6-3; CDR3nt: TGTGCCAGCAGTTACCTAGCGGGGGGAATCCCTTACAATGAGCAGTTCTTC; CDR3aa: CASSYLAGGIPYNEQFF
d_gene: TRBD2; abundance: NA; j_gene: TRBJ2-2; v_gene: TRBV2; CDR3nt: TGTGCCAGCAGTGAAGGTGCGGGGGGCCGGACCGGGGAGCTGTTTTTT; CDR3aa: CASSEGAGGRTGELFF
d_gene: NA; abundance: NA; j_gene: TRBJ1-5; v_gene: TRBV7-2; CDR3nt: TGTGCCAGCAGCTTAGGACCTTATCAGCCCCAGCATTTT; CDR3aa: CASSLGPYQPQHF
d_gene: TRBD1; abundance: few; j_gene: TRBJ2-5; v_gene: TRBV7-2; CDR3nt: TGTGCCAGCAGCACCCGACAGGGAAGGCGGCAAGAGACCCAGTACTTC; CDR3aa: CASSTRQGRRQETQYF
d_gene: NA; abundance: NA; j_gene: TRBJ1-1; v_gene: TRBV2; CDR3nt: TGTGCCACCATCACGAACACTGAAGCTTTCTTT; CDR3aa: CATITNTEAFF
d_gene: NA; abundance: few; j_gene: TRBJ2-7; v_gene: TRBV10-3; CDR3nt: TGTGCCACCGTACAGGGATACGAGCAGTACTTC; CDR3aa: CATVQGYEQYF
d_gene: TRBD1; abundance: NA; j_gene: TRBJ2-1; v_gene: TRBV29-1; CDR3nt: TGCAGCGTTGAGGGACAGGGGCGTTCCTACGAGCAGTTCTTC; CDR3aa: CSVEGQGRSYEQFF
d_gene: TRBD1; abundance: few; j_gene: TRBJ2-1; v_gene: TRBV29-1; CDR3nt: TGCAGCCTCGGGGGACAGGGGTGGGTTGAGCAGTTCTTC; CDR3aa: CSLGGQGWVEQFF
d_gene: NA; abundance: NA; j_gene: TRBJ2-7; v_gene: TRBV20-1; CDR3nt: TGCAGTGCGGCCGGGACCCGAGCGTCTTACGAGCAGTACTTC; CDR3aa: CSAAGTRASYEQYF
d_gene: TRBD1; abundance: NA; j_gene: TRBJ1-2; v_gene: TRBV5-5; CDR3nt: TGTGCCAGCAGCTTGTTACGGACAGGGGGCTTGGAGGATGGCTACACCTTC; CDR3aa: CASSLLRTGGLEDGYTF
d_gene: NA; abundance: NA; j_gene: TRBJ1-2; v_gene: TRBV4-3; CDR3nt: TGCGCCAGCAGCCGAGCAAACGCGGCTAACTATGGCTACACCTTC; CDR3aa: CASSRANAANYGYTF
d_gene: TRBD1; abundance: NA; j_gene: TRBJ1-1; v_gene: TRBV20-1; CDR3nt: TGCAGTGCTAGAACCCGGGACAGGGGGACCAGTATGAACACTGAAGCTTTCTTT; CDR3aa: CSARTRDRGTSMNTEAFF
d_gene: NA; abundance: many; j_gene: TRBJ2-7; v_gene: TRBV18; CDR3nt: TGTGCCAGCTCCCCCGGTGGGGGGTCGGGCTACGAGCAGTACTTC; CDR3aa: CASSPGGGSGYEQYF
d_gene: NA; abundance: few; j_gene: TRBJ2-5; v_gene: TRBV29-1; CDR3nt: TGCAGCGAAGAGGACAGAATAAGACAGCAGTACTTC; CDR3aa: CSEEDRIRQQYF
d_gene: NA; abundance: NA; j_gene: TRBJ1-1; v_gene: TRBV29-1; CDR3nt: TGCAGCGTTGAAGAAAATGGGAGTACAGCTTTCTTT; CDR3aa: CSVEENGSTAFF
d_gene: NA; abundance: NA; j_gene: TRBJ2-5; v_gene: TRBV7-8; CDR3nt: TGTGCCAGCAGCCCCTTGACGAACCGGAAAGAGACCCAGTACTTC; CDR3aa: CASSPLTNRKETQYF
d_gene: NA; abundance: few; j_gene: TRBJ2-3; v_gene: TRBV10-3; CDR3nt: TGTGCCATCAGTCCGGGCAGAGACACAGATACGCGGTATTTT; CDR3aa: CAISPGRDTDTRYF
d_gene: TRBD2; abundance: NA; j_gene: TRBJ2-1; v_gene: TRBV5-8; CDR3nt: TGTGCCAGCACCCCAGAGCTAGCGGGACATGAGCAGTTCTTC; CDR3aa: CASTPELAGHEQFF
d_gene: NA; abundance: few; j_gene: TRBJ1-2; v_gene: TRBV5-6; CDR3nt: TGTGCCAGCAGCTTACCAGGATCCGTGGTCTCTCCCTATGGCTACACCTTC; CDR3aa: CASSLPGSVVSPYGYTF
d_gene: TRBD1; abundance: NA; j_gene: TRBJ1-2; v_gene: TRBV6-6; CDR3nt: TGTGCCAGCCGACCGGGACAGGGAACTGGCTACTATGGCTACACCTTC; CDR3aa: CASRPGQGTGYYGYTF
d_gene: NA; abundance: NA; j_gene: TRBJ1-5; v_gene: TRBV4-1; CDR3nt: TGCGCCAGCAGCCAAGAGGTAGGACAGAGCAATCAGCCCCAGCATTTT; CDR3aa: CASSQEVGQSNQPQHF
d_gene: NA; abundance: few; j_gene: TRBJ1-2; v_gene: TRBV7-9; CDR3nt: TGTGCCAGCAGCTTAGCCGCACAGGGAGATGGCTACACCTTC; CDR3aa: CASSLAAQGDGYTF
d_gene: NA; abundance: NA; j_gene: TRBJ2-1; v_gene: TRBV7-8; CDR3nt: TGTGCCAGCAGCTCACAGGGTTACTACAATGAGCAGTTCTTC; CDR3aa: CASSSQGYYNEQFF
d_gene: NA; abundance: few; j_gene: TRBJ2-7; v_gene: TRBV6-5; CDR3nt: TGTGCCAGCAGTTACTCAGTCAGACCTGGGTACGAGCAGTACTTC; CDR3aa: CASSYSVRPGYEQYF
d_gene: TRBD1; abundance: once; j_gene: TRBJ1-1; v_gene: TRBV20-1; CDR3nt: TGCAGTGCTAGAGTCAGACAGGGGGGTAAGATGAACACTGAAGCTTTCTTT; CDR3aa: CSARVRQGGKMNTEAFF
d_gene: NA; abundance: NA; j_gene: TRBJ2-1; v_gene: TRBV7-3; CDR3nt: TGTGCCAGCAGCTTAACTCACGGGTCGAATGAGCAGTTCTTC; CDR3aa: CASSLTHGSNEQFF